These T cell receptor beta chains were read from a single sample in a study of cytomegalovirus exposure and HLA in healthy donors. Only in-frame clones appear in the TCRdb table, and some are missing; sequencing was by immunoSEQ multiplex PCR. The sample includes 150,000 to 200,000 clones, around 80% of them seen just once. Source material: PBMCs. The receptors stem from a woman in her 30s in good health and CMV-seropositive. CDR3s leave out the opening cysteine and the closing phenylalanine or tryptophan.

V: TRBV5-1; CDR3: ASSPGGLAGETQY
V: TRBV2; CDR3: ASVRQPPYGYT
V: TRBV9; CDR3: ASSVGQGETQY
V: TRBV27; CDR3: ASSFSRYPGNTIY
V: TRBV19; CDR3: ASFAGGEKLF
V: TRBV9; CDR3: ASSVGRVGSGSSYEQY
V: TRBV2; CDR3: ASSEEFLGAF
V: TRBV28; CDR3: ASSRSRGILGEQY
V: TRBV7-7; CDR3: ASSLVGGETQY
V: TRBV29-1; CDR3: SVESEAPEAF
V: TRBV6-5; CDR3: ASHGQYRNYGYT
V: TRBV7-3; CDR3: ASSLTGTDTQY
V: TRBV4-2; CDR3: ASSQRVRGTNEKLF
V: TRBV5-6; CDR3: ASSLNQGWKADTQY
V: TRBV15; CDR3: ATSRIWPSGNEQF
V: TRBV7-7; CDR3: ASSLGRANEQF
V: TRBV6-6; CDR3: ASRSRVGQPQH
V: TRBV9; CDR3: ASSVAMGGVIGNTIY
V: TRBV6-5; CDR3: ASSTLAASTDTQY
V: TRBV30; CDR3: ACPGNSRFTEAF
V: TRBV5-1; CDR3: ASSLEAEDYEQY
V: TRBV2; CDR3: ASRGTPYNEQF
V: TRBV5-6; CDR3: ASSLQGGNQPQH
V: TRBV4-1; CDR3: ASSQGSTGGRADTQY
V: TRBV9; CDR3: ASSVGGGETEAF
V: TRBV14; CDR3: ASSIAGTGFF
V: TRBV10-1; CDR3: ASYVRGNASYEQY
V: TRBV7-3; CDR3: ASSLTQLAASYNEQF
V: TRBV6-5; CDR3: ASSRQVTTEAF
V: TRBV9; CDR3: ASSGGQGGAYEQY
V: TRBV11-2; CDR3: ASSWGLYNEQF
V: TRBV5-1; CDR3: ASSLETGAYEQY
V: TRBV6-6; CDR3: ASSSQVYEQY
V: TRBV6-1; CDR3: ASSVAGGGTYEQY
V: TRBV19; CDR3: ASSVSNQPQH
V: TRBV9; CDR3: ASSAVDRAF
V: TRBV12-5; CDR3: ASGLGAQGSSYT
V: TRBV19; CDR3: ASSIVGEGANEQF
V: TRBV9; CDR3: ASSPGGPPNEKLF
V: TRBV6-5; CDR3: ASSSGSRNEQF
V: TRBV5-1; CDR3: ASSFLGALATNEKLF
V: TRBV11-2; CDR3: ASSLYQGYTEAF
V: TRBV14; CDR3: ASSPRSGMAF
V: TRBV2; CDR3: ASRGTNYEQY
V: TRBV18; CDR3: ASSPGTSNNEQF
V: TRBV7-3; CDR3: ASSLLAGVPDTQY
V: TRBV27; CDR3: ASSLFQGYEAF
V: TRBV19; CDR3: ASTITGDDYGYT
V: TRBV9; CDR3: ASSLTGGQNTEAF
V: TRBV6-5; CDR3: ASSYAHGRGFNEQF
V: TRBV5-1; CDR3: ASSRTGQTNTEAF
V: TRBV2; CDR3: ASSVDRGNQPQH